The T cell receptor beta chain under discussion was sequenced for a study of cytomegalovirus exposure and HLA in healthy donors. The PCR contained 60 Vbeta and 13 Jbeta primers. Generated by immunoSEQ multiplex PCR, the TCRdb table keeps only in-frame clones and is missing some. The table includes some 190,000 clones, roughly 80% detected once. V was pared by 3 bases and J by 5 bases, with 10 bases between. This CDR3 has 13 amino acids. Germline CDR1 is SGHTA and CDR2 is FQGTGA. Study-level findings and limits: A cluster of highly shared sequence variants was likely a sequencing artifact.

This clone was seen once. Its antigen is undetermined. The chain joins TRBV7-3 to TRBJ1-1; D unclear. The sequence was obtained from a man in his forties in good health and CMV-seronegative. Sequencing input: PBMCs. This CDR3 is CASSFSYTTEAFF. CDR3 DNA: TGTGCCAGCAGCTTTTCTTACACAACTGAAGCTTTCTTT.